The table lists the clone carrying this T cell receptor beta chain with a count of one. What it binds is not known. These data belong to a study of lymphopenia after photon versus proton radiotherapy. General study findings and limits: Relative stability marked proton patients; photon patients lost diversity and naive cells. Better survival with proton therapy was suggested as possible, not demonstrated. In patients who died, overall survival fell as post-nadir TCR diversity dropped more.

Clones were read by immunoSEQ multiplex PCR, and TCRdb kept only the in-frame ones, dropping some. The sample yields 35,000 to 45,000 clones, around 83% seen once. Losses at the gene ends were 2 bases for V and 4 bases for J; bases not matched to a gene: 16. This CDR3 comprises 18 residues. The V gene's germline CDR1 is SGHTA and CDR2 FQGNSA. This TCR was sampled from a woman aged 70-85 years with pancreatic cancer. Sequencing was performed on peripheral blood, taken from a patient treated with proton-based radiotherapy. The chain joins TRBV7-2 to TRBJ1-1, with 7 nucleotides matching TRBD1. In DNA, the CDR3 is TGTGCCAGCAGCTTATCCCCCGGCGTAGGGGGCGGGAGCACTGAAGCTTTCTTT. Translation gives CASSLSPGVGGGSTEAFF.